Following are 9 T cell receptor beta chains from one sample sequenced in a study of shared clonotypes between healthy human individuals. Profiled with immunoSEQ multiplex PCR; TCRdb holds only in-frame clones, not every one. The repertoire holds about 2 million clones, with about 95% as singletons. Sequenced: naive CD4+ T cells sorted from blood. Subset meaning: CD45RA+ positively selected. The receptors shown here come from a man younger than 35 in good health.

About this clone itself: The sample carries other DNA sequences with the same CDR3. The CDR3 loop reads CASSLGTGSYEQYF. CDR3 DNA sequence: TGTGCCAGCAGCTTAGGGACAGGCTCTTACGAGCAGTACTTC. J is TRBJ2-7 and V is TRBV7-2; 7 bases fit TRBD1. CDR3 length equals 14 residues. Germline CDR1 and CDR2: SGHTA and FQGNSA. Trimming at V came to 1 base and at J to 4 bases, leaving 4 bases not matched to a gene.

The V gene is TRBV14, the J gene TRBJ2-5; D perhaps matches TRBD2 (6 bases). The CDR3 is 14 residues long. V was trimmed by 3 bases and J by 4 bases, leaving 12 bases between them. Germline CDR1 and CDR2: SGHDN and FVKESK. The CDR3 nucleotides are TGTGCCAGCAGCCACGGACTAAGGGGAGAGACCCAGTACTTC. Its translation: CASSHGLRGETQYF.

The chain joins TRBV4-2 to TRBJ1-2; TRBD1 agrees at 9 bases. The CDR3 extends over 17 amino acids. Germline V gene lookup returns CDR1 LGHNA and CDR2 YNFKEQ. With 3 bases clipped from V and 4 bases from J, the junction kept 12 bases outside the gene matches. The CDR3 loop is CASSHPIQGASSYGYTF. CDR3 in DNA: TGTGCCAGCAGCCATCCGATACAGGGGGCAAGTTCCTATGGCTACACCTTC.

Regarding this clone: The identical CDR3 is also encoded by other nucleotide sequences in the sample. This chain links TRBV30 with TRBJ2-3, with 7 bases matching TRBD1. The V segment lost 4 bases and the J segment 2 bases; nucleotides outside the gene matches: 3. Germline V gives CDR1 GTSNPN, CDR2 SVGIG (reference sequence). CDR3 size: 13 residues. The CDR3 DNA follows: TGTGCCTGGAACAGGGGTACCACAGATACGCAGTATTTT. Residues: CAWNRGTTDTQYF.

The chain joins TRBV30 to TRBJ2-7, with TRBD2 identical over 8 bases. Per the germline V gene, CDR1 is GTSNPN and CDR2 is SVGIG (reference sequence). This CDR3 is built from 15 residues. V lost 0 bases and J lost 3; bases outside the gene matches: 7. The CDR3 bases are TGTGCCTGGAGTGTACAAGCGGGAGTAATCTACGAGCAGTACTTC. Its protein is CAWSVQAGVIYEQYF.

The J gene is TRBJ1-6, the V gene TRBV4-2, with 7 bases fitting TRBD1. The V gene end was trimmed by 4 bases and the J gene end by 10 bases; junction bases not matched to a gene: 7. Per the germline V gene, CDR1 is LGHNA and CDR2 is YNFKEQ. The CDR3 runs to 14 residues. In DNA form, the CDR3 reads TGTGCCAGCAGCCGCGGACAGGAAGAATCACCCCTCCACTTT. Translating gives CASSRGQEESPLHF.

This chain joins TRBV2 and TRBJ1-5; possible D gene TRBD1, 5 bases. CDR3 length equals 15 residues. V was cut by 7 bases and J by 2 bases, with 15 bases left in between. Germline V gene sequence: CDR1 SNHLY, CDR2 FYNNEI. The CDR3 bases are TGTGCCAGCACGGGGGAAGTTATTCGCAATCAGCCCCAGCATTTT. It encodes CASTGEVIRNQPQHF. Complete variable domain (other parts from reference TRBV2 and TRBJ1-5): EPEVTQTPSHQVTQMGQEVILRCVPISNHLYFYWYRQILGQKVEFLVSFYNNEISEKSEIFDDQFSVERPDGSNFTLKIRSTKLEDSAMYFCASTGEVIRNQPQHFGDGTRLSIL.

The CDR3 spells CAWRASRSTYEQYF. The DNA for the CDR3 is TGTGCCTGGAGGGCTAGCAGGAGTACCTACGAGCAGTACTTC. The chain links TRBV30 to TRBJ2-7; maybe TRBD2 (5 bases). CDR3 size: 14 residues. Germline V gene sequence: CDR1 GTSNPN, CDR2 SVGIG (reference sequence). Trimming took off 3 bases at V and 2 bases at J, with 14 bases between the two ends.

The chain has TRBV6-1 and TRBJ1-3; tentative D call: TRBD1 (6 bases). Germline V lookup: CDR1 MNHNS, CDR2 SASEGT. The CDR3 length is 13 residues. Deletions cut 4 bases from V and 5 bases from J, with 9 bases between. The CDR3 DNA follows: TGTGCCAGCAGTGGGGACACCCGAAACACCATATATTTT. Amino acid sequence: CASSGDTRNTIYF.